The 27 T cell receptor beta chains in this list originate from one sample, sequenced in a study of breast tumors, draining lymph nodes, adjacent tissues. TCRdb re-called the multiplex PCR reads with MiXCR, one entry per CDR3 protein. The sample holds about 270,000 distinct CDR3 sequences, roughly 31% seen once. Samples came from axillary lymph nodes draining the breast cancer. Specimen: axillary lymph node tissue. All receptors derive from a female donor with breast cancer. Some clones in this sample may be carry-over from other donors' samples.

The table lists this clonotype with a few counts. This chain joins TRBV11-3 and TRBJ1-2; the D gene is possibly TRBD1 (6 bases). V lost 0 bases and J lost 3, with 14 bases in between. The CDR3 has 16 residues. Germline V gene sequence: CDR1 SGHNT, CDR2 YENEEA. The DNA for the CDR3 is TGTGCCAGCAGCTTAGAGTGGACAGCGGGCGACTATGGCTACACCTTC. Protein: CASSLEWTAGDYGYTF.

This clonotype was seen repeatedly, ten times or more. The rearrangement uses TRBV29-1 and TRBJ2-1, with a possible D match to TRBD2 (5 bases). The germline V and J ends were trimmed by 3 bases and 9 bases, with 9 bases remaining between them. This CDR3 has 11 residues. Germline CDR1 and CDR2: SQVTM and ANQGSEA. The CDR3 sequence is CSVERVGEQFF. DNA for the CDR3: TGCAGCGTTGAGAGGGTCGGTGAGCAGTTCTTC.

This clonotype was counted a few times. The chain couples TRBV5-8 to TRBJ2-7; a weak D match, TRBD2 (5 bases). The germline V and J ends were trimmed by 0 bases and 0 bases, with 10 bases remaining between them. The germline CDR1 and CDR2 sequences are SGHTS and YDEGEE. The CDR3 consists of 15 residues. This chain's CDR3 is CASSLAGVLSYEQYF. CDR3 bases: TGTGCCAGCAGCTTGGCCGGGGTCCTCTCCTACGAGCAGTACTTC. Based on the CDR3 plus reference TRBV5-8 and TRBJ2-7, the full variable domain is EAGVTQSPTHLIKTRGQQATLRCSPISGHTSVYWYQQALGLGLQFLLWYDEGEERNRGNFPPRFSGRQFPNYSSELNVNALELEDSALYLCASSLAGVLSYEQYFGPGTRLTVT.

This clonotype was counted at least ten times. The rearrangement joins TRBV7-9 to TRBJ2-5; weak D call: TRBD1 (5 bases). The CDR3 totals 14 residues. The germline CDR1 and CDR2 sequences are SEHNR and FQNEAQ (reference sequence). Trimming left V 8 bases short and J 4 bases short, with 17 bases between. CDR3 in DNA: TGTGCCAGCGAACAGGCGACCCTGGGAGAGACCCAGTACTTC. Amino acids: CASEQATLGETQYF.

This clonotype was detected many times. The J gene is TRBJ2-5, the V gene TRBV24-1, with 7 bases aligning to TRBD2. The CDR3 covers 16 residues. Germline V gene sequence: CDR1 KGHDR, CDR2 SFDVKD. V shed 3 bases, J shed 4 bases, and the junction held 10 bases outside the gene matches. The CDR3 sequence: CATSDPRSGEGETQYF. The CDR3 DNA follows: TGTGCCACCAGTGATCCCCGGAGCGGGGAAGGAGAGACCCAGTACTTC.

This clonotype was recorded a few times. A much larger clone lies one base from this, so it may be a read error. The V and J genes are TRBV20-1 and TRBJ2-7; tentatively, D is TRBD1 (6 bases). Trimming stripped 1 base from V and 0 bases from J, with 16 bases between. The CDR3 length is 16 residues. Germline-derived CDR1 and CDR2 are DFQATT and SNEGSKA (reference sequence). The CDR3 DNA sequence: TGCAGTGCTAGAGCCCCTGGAGCAGGGGCCTCCTACGAGCAGTACTTC. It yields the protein CSARAPGAGASYEQYF.

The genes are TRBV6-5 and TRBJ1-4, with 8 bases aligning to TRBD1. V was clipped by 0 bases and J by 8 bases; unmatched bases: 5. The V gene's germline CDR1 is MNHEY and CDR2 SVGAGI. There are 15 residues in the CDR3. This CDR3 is CASSYSRDRWEKLFF. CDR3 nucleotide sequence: TGTGCCAGCAGTTACTCGAGGGACAGGTGGGAAAAACTGTTTTTT.

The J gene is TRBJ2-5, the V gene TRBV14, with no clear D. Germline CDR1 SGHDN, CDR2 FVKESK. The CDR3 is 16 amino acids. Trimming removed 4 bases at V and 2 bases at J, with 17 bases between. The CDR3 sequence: CASSPYGPSLQETQYF. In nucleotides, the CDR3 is TGTGCCAGCAGCCCCTACGGTCCTTCCCTACAAGAGACCCAGTACTTC.

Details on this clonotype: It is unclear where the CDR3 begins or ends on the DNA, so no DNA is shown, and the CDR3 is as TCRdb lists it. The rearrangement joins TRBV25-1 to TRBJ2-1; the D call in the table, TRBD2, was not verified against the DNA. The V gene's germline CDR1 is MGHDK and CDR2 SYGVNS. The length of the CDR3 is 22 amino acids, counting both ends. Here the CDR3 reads CASSFYICSSGGSGMGSDEQFF.

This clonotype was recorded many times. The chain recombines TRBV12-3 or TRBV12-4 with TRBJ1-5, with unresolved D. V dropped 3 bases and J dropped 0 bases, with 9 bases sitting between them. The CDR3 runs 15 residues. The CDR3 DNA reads TGTGCCAGCAGTTTTTATCGGGCTAGCAATCAGCCCCAGCATTTT. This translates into CASSFYRASNQPQHF.

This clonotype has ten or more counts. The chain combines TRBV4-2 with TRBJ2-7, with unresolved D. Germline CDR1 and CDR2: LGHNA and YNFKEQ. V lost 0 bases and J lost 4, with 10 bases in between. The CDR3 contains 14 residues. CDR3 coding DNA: TGTGCCAGCAGCCAAGATCTGGTCGTTTACGAGCAGTACTTC. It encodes CASSQDLVVYEQYF.

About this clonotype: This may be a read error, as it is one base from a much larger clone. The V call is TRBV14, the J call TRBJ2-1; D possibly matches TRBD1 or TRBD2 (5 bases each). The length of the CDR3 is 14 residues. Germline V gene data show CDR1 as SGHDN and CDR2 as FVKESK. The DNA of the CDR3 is TGTGCCAGCAGCCGGGGGATAGCCTACAATGAGCAGTCCTTC. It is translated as CASSRGIAYNEQSF.

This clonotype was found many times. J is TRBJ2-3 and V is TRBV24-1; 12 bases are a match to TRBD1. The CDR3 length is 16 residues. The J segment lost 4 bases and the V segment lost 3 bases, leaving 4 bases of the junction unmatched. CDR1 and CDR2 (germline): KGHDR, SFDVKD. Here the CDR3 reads CATSDSGTGGPDTQYF. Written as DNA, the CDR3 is TGTGCCACCAGTGATAGCGGGACAGGGGGCCCAGATACGCAGTATTTT.

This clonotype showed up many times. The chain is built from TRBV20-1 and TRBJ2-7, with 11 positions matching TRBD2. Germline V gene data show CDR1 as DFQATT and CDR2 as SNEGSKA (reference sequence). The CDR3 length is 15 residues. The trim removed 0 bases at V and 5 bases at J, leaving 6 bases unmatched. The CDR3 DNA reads TGCAGTGCTAGAGAACAGACTAGCGGGAAAGACGAGCAGTACTTC. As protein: CSAREQTSGKDEQYF.

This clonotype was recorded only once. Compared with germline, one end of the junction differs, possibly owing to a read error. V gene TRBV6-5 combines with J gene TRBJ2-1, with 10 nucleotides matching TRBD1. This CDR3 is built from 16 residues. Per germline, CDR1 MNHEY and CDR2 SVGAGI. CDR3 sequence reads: CASSHSKPGQGNEQFF. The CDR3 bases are TGTGCCAGCAGTCACTCGAAGCCGGGACAGGGGAATGAGCAGTTCTTC.

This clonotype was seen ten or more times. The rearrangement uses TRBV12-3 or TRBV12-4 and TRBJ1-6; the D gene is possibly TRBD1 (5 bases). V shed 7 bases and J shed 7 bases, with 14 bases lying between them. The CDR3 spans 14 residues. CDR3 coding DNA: TGTGCCAGCAAAACCGGGACTACAAATTCACCCCTCCACTTT. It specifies CASKTGTTNSPLHF.

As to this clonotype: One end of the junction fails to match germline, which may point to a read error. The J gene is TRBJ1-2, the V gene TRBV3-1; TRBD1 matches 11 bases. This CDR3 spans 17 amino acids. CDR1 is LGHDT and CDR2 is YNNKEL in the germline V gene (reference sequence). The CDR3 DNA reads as TGTGCCAGCAGCCAAGATTTACCGGGACAGGGGGTGGGTGGCCACACCTTC. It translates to CASSQDLPGQGVGGHTF.

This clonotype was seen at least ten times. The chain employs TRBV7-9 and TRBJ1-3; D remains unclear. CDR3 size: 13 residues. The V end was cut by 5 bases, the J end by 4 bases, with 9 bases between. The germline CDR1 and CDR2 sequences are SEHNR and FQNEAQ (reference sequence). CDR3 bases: TGTGCCAGCAGCCGGAGTCCGGGAAACACCATATATTTT. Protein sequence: CASSRSPGNTIYF.

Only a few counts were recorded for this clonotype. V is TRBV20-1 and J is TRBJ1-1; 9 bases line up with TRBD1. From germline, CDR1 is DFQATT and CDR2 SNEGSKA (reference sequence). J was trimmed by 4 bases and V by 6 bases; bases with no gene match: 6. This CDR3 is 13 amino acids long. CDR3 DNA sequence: TGCAGTGCGACTACAGGGGGCGTCACTGAAGCTTTCTTT. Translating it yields CSATTGGVTEAFF.

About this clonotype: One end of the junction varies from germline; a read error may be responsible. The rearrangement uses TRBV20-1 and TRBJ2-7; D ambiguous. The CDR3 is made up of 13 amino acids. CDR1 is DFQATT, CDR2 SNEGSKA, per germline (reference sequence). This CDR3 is CNASAGGTYEQYF. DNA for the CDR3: TGCAATGCTAGTGCCGGCGGAACCTACGAGCAGTACTTC.

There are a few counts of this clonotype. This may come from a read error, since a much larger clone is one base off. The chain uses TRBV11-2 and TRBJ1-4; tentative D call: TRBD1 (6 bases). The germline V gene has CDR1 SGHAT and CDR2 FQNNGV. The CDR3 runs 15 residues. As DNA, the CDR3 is TGTGCCAGCAGCTTAGGTGGGGGCGCCGGTGAAAAACTGGTTTTT. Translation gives CASSLGGGAGEKLVF.

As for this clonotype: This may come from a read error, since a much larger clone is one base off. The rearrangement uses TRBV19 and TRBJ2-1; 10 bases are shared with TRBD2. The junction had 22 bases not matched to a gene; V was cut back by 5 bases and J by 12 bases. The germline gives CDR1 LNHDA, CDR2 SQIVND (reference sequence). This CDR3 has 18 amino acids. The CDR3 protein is CASSLLSGSSGSYYGQFF. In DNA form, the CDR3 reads TGTGCCAGTAGTCTATTGAGCGGGTCTAGCGGGAGCTACTATGGGCAGTTCTTC.

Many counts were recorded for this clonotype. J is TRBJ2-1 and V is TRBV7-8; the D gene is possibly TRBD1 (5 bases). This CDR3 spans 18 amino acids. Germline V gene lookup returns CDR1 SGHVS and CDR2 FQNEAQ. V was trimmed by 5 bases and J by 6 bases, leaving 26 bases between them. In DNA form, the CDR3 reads TGTGCCAGCAGCCCCAACAGACCCCCCGGCAGGGCAATCAATGAGCAGTTCTTC. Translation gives CASSPNRPPGRAINEQFF. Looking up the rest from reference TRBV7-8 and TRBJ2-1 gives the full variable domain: GAGVSQSPRYKVAKRGQDVALRCDPISGHVSLFWYQQALGQGPEFLTYFQNEAQLDKSGLPSDRFFAERPEGSVSTLKIQRTQQEDSAVYLCASSPNRPPGRAINEQFFGPGTRLTVL.

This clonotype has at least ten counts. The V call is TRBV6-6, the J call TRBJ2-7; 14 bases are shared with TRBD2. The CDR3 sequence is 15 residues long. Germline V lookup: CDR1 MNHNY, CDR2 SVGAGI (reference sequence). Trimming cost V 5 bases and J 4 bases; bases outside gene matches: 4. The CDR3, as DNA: TGTGCCAGCAGTCCGCGGACTAGCGGGAGGTACGAGCAGTACTTC. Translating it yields CASSPRTSGRYEQYF.

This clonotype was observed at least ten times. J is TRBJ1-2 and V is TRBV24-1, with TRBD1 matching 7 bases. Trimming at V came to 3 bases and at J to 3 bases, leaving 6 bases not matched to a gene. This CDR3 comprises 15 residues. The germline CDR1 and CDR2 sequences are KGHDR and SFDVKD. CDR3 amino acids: CATSDGPTGDYGYTF. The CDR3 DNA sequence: TGTGCCACCAGTGATGGCCCAACAGGGGACTATGGCTACACCTTC.

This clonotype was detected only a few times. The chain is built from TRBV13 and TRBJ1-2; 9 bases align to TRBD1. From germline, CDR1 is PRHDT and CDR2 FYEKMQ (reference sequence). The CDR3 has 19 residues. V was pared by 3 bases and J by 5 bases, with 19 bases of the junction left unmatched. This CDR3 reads CASSFSRRDRVPRKYGYTF. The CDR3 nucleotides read TGTGCCAGCAGCTTTTCCCGCCGGGACAGGGTCCCTCGAAAGTATGGCTACACCTTC.

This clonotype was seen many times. The CDR3, as DNA: TGTGCCACCAGCAGGCCAGGGGAGACCCAGTACTTC. Translated, it gives CATSRPGETQYF. The chain joins TRBV15 to TRBJ2-5; D might be TRBD1 (5 bases). Germline V gene lookup returns CDR1 LNHNV and CDR2 YYDKDF (reference sequence). The CDR3 consists of 12 residues. Trimming took 3 bases from V and 5 from J, leaving 7 bases between them.